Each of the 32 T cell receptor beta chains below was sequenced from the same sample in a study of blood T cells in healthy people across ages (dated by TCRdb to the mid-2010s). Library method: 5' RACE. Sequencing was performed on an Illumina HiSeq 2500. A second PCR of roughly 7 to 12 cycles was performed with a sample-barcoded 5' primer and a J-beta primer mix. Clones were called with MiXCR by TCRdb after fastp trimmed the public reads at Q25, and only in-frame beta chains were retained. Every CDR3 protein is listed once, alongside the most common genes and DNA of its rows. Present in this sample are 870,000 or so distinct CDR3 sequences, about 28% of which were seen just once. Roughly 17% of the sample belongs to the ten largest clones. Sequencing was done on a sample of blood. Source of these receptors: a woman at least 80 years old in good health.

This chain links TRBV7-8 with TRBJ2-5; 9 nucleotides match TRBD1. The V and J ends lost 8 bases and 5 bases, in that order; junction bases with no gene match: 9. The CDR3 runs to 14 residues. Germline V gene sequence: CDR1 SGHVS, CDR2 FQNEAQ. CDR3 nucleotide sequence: TGTGCCAGCCTGCGAACAGGGGGCATGGAGACCCAGTACTTC. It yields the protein CASLRTGGMETQYF.

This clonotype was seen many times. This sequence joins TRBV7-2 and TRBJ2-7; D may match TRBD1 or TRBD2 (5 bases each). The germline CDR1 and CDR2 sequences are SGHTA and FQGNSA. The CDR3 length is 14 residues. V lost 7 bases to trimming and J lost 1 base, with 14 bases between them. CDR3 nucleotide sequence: TGTGCCAGCAAAAGGGACGGCCCTTCCTACGAGCAGTACTTC. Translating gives CASKRDGPSYEQYF.

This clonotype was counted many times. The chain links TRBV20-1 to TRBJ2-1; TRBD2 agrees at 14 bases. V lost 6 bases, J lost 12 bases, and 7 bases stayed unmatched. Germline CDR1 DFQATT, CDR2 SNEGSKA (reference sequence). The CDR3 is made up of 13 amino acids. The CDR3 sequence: CSARTSGGPLQFF. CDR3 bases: TGCAGTGCAAGGACTAGCGGGGGGCCTTTGCAGTTCTTC.

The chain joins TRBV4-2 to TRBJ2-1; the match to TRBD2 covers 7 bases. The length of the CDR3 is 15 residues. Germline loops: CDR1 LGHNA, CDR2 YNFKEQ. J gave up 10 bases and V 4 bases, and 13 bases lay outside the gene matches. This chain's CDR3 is CASSPPSGTRQEQFF. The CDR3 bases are TGTGCCAGCAGCCCCCCCAGCGGGACTCGGCAAGAGCAGTTCTTC.

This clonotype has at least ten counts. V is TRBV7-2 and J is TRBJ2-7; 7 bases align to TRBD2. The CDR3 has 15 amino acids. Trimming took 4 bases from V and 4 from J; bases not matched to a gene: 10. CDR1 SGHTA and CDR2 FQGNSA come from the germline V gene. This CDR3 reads CASSSRSGAEYEQYF. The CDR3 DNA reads TGTGCCAGCAGCTCGCGCAGCGGGGCAGAATACGAGCAGTACTTC.

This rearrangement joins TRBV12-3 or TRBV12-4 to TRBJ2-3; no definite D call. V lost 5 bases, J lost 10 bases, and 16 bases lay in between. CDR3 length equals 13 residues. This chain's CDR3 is CASSRVIAHAQYF. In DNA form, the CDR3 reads TGTGCCAGCAGTAGAGTGATAGCTCATGCGCAGTATTTT.

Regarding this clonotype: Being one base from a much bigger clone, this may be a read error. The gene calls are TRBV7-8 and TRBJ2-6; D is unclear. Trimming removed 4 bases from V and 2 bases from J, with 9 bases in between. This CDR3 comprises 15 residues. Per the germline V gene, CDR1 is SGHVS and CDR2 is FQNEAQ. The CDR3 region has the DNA TGTGCCAGCAGCTACACAGAGGCTGGGGCCAACGTCCTGACTTTC. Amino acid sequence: CASSYTEAGANVLTF.

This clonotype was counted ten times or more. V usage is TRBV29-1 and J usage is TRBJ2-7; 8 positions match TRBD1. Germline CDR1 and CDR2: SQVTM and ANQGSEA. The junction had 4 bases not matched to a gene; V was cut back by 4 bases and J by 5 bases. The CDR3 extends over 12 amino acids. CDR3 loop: CSVGQGANEQYF. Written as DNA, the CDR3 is TGCAGCGTTGGCCAGGGGGCGAACGAGCAGTACTTC.

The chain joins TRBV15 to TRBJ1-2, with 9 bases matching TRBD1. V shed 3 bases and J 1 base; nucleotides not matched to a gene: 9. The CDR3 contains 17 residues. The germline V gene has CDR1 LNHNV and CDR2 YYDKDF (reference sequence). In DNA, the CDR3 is TGTGCCACCAGCAGGCAGTACCGGGACAGGGTTAACTATGGCTACACCTTC. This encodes CATSRQYRDRVNYGYTF.

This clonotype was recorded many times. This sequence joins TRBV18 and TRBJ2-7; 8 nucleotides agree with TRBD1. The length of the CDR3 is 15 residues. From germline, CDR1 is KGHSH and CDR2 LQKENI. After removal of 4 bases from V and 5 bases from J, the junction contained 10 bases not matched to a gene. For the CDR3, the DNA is TGTGCCAGCTCACAGGTGGGCAGGGGGCAGAACGAGCAGTACTTC. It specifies CASSQVGRGQNEQYF. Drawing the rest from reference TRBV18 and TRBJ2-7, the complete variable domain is NAGVMQNPRHLVRRRGQEARLRCSPMKGHSHVYWYRQLPEEGLKFMVYLQKENIIDESGMPKERFSAEFPKEGPSILRIQQVVRGDSAAYFCASSQVGRGQNEQYFGPGTRLTVT.

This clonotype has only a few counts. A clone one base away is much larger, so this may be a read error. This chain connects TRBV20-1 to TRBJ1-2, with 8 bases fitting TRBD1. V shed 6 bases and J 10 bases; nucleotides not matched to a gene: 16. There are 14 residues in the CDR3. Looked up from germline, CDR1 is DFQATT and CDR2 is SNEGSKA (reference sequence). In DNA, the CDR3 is TGCAGTGCAGCCGGGACAGGCCTTCGTCGGGACTACACCTTC. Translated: CSAAGTGLRRDYTF.

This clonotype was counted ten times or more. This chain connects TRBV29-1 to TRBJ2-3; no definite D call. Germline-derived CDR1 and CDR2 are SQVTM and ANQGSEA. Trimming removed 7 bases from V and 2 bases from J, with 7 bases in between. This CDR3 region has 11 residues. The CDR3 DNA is TGCAGCGCCACAAACACAGATACGCAGTATTTT. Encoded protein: CSATNTDTQYF.

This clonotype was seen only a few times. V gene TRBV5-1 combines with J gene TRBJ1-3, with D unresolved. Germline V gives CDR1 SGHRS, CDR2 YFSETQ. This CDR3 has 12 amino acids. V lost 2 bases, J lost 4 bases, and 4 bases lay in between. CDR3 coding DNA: TGCGCCAGCAGCTTACCGGGAAACACCATATATTTT. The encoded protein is CASSLPGNTIYF.

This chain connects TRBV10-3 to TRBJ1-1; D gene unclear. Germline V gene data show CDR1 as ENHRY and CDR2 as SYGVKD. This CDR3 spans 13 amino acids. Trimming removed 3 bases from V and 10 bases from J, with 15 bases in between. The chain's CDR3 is CAISDTGSWGAFF. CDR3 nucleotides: TGTGCCATCAGTGATACCGGGTCTTGGGGAGCTTTCTTT.

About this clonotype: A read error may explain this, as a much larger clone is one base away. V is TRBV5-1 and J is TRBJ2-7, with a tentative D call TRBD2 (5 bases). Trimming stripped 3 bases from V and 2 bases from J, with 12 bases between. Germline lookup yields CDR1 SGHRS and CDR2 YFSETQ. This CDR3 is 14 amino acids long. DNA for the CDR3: TGCGCCAGCAGCTGGGTGGACGGGACCTACGAGCAGTACTTC. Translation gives CASSWVDGTYEQYF.

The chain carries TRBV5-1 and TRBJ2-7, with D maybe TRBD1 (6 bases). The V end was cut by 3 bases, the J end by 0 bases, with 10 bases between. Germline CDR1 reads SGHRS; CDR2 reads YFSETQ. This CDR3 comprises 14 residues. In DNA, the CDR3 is TGCGCCAGCAGCTCAGGGGAGAGCTCCTACGAGCAGTACTTC. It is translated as CASSSGESSYEQYF. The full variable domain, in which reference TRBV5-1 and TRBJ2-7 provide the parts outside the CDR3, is KAGVTQTPRYLIKTRGQQVTLSCSPISGHRSVSWYQQTPGQGLQFLFEYFSETQRNKGNFPGRFSGRQFSNSRSEMNVSTLELGDSALYLCASSSGESSYEQYFGPGTRLTVT.

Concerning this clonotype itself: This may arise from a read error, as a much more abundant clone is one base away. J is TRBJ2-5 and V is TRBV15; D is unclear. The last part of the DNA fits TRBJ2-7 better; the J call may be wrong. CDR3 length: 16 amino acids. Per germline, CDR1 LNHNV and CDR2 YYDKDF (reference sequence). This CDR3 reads CATSGDAVLIRPEQYF. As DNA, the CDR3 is TGTGCCACCAGCGGAGATGCGGTACTCATACGACCCGAGCAGTACTTC.

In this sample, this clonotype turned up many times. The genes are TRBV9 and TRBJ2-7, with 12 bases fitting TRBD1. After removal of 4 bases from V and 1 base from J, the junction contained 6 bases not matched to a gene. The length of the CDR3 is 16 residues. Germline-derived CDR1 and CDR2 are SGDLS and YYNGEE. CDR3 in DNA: TGTGCCAGCAGCCCCCCGGGACAGGGGGCATCCTACGAGCAGTACTTC. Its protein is CASSPPGQGASYEQYF.

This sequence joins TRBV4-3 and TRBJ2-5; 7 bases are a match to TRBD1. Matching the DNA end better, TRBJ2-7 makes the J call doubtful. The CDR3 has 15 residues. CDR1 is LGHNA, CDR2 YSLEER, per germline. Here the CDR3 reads CASSQEGRAGGEQYF. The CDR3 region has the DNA TGCGCCAGCAGCCAAGAAGGTCGGGCAGGGGGCGAGCAGTACTTC.

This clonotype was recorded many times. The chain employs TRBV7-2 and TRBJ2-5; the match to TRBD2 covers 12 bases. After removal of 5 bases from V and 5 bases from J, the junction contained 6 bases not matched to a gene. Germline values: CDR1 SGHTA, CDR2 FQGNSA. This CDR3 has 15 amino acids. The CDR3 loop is CASSPLGLAGETQYF. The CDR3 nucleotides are TGTGCCAGCAGCCCACTAGGACTAGCGGGGGAGACCCAGTACTTC.

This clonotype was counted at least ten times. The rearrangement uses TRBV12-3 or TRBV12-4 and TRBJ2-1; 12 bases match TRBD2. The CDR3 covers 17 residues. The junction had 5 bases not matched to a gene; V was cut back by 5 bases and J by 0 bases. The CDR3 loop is CASSPGLAGSSYNEQFF. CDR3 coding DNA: TGTGCCAGCAGTCCTGGACTAGCGGGGAGCTCCTACAATGAGCAGTTCTTC.

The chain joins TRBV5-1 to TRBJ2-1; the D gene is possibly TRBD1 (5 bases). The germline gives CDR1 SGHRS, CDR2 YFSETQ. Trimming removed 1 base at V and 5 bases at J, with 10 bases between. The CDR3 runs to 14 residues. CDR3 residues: CASSLQGRDNEQFF. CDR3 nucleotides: TGCGCCAGCAGCTTGCAGGGAAGGGACAATGAGCAGTTCTTC.

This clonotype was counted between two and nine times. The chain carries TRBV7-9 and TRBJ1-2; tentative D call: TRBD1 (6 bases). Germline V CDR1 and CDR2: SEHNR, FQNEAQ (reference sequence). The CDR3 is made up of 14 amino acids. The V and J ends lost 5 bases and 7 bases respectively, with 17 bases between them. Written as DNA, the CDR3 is TGTGCCAGCAGCGCATTGACGGGGGCTAGTGGCTACACCTTC. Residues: CASSALTGASGYTF.

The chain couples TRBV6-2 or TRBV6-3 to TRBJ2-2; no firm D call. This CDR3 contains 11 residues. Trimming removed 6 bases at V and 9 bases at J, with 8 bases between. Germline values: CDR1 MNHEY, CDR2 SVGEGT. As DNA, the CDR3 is TGTGCCAGCAGCATGGCCAGGGAGCTGTTTTTT. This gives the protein CASSMARELFF.

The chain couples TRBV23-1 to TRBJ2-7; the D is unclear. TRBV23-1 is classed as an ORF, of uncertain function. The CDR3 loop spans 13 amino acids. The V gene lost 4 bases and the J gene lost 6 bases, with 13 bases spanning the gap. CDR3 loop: CASSLEQHCEQYF. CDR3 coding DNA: TGCGCCAGCAGTCTGGAACAACACTGCGAGCAGTACTTC.

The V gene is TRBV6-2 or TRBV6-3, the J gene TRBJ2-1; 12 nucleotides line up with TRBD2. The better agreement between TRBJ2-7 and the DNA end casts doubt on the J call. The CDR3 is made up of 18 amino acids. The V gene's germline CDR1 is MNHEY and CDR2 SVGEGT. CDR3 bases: TGTGCCAGCAGTTGCTCGATCACTAGCGGGGGGAACTACAATGAGCAGTACTTC. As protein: CASSCSITSGGNYNEQYF.

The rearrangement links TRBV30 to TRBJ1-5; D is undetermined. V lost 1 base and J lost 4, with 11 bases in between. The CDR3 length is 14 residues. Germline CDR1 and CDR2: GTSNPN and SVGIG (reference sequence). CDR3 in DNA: TGTGCCTGGAGTGGCGGGTCAGAGAATCAGCCCCAGCATTTT. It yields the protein CAWSGGSENQPQHF.

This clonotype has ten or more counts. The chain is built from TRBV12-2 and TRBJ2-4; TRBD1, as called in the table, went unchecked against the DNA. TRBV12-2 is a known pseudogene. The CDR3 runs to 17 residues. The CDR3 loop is CASRSSGRTSAKNIQYF. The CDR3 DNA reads TGTGCAAGTCGCTCCTCCGGTAGGACATCGGCCAAAAACATTCAGTACTTC.

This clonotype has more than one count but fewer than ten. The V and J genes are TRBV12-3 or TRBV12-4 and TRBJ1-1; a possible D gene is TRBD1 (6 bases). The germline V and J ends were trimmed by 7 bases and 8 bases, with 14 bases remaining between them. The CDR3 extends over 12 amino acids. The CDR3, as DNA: TGTGCCAGCAATTTGGGCGGGACAGAAGCTTTCTTT. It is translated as CASNLGGTEAFF.

The chain's CDR3 is CASTRQGLYNEQYF. The CDR3 coding sequence is TGTGCCAGCACGCGGCAGGGCCTTTACAATGAGCAGTACTTC. This sequence joins TRBV7-9 and TRBJ2-5, with D possibly matching TRBD1 (5 bases). The CDR3 loop spans 14 amino acids. Per the germline V gene, CDR1 is SEHNR and CDR2 is FQNEAQ (reference sequence). Trimming shortened V by 7 bases and J by 11 bases, and 23 bases separated the two germline ends.

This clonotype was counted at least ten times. The CDR3 coding sequence is TGCGCCAGCAGCCGCGGGACTACCGGGGTAGATACGCAGTATTTT. This encodes CASSRGTTGVDTQYF. V is TRBV4-3 and J is TRBJ2-3, with 7 bases identical to TRBD2. The CDR3 is 15 amino acids. Trimming cost V 4 bases and J 5 bases; bases outside gene matches: 9. Germline V CDR1 and CDR2: LGHNA, YSLEER.

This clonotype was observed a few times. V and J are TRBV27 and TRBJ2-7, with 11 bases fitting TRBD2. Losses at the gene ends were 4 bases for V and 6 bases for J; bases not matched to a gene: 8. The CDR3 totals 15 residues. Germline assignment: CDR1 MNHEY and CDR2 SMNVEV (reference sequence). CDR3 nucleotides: TGTGCCAGCAGTTCCGCCACTAGCGGGGGAACCGAGCAGTACTTC. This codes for CASSSATSGGTEQYF.